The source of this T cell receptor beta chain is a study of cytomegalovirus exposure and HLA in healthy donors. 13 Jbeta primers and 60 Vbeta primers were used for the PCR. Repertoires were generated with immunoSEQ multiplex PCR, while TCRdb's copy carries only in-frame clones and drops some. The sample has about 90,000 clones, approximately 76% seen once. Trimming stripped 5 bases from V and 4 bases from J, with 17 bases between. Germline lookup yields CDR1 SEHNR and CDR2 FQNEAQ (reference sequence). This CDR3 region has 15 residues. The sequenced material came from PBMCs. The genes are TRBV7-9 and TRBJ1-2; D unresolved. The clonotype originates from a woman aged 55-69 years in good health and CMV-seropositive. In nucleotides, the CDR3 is TGTGCCAGCAGCCAATTCGGGGTGACCATCTATGGCTACACCTTC. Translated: CASSQFGVTIYGYTF.